The 23 T cell receptor beta chains below were found in one sample sequenced in a study of shared clonotypes between healthy human individuals. This table comes from immunoSEQ multiplex PCR, and its TCRdb copy is limited to in-frame clones, with some not included. The profile covers roughly 700,000 clones, with less than 95% appearing a single time and more than 30% taken by the ten largest. Material for sequencing was memory CD8+ T cells from PBMCs. Subset of the sample: CD45RO+ cells pooled with CCR7-negative TemRA cells. The receptor source for this set is a man between 18 and 35 years old in good health. Some clones in this sample may be carry-over from other donors' samples.

V is TRBV28 and J is TRBJ1-5, with D perhaps TRBD1 (5 bases). In germline, CDR1 is MDHEN, CDR2 SYDVKM. The length of the CDR3 is 15 residues. V was cut by 3 bases and J by 6 bases, with 15 bases left in between. In DNA, the CDR3 is TGTGCCAGCAGTTTGGCGAGCAGAAGGGGTCAGCCCCAGCATTTT. Its translation is CASSLASRRGQPQHF.

The rearrangement joins TRBV15 to TRBJ2-1; 9 bases agree with TRBD2. CDR3 length: 16 residues. V lost 5 bases and J lost 2; bases outside the gene matches: 7. Per germline, CDR1 LNHNV and CDR2 YYDKDF (reference sequence). Written as DNA, the CDR3 is TGTGCCACCAGCCCGAGACTAGCGGACCCCTACAATGAGCAGTTCTTC. As protein: CATSPRLADPYNEQFF.

The CDR3 coding sequence is TGCGCCAGCAGCTGGGAGGGGAATTGGGGTGAAAAACTGTTTTTT. It is translated as CASSWEGNWGEKLFF. The V and J genes are TRBV5-1 and TRBJ1-4; possible D gene TRBD1, 5 bases. This CDR3 is built from 15 residues. From germline, CDR1 is SGHRS and CDR2 YFSETQ. Trimming stripped 3 bases from V and 7 bases from J, with 16 bases between.

V usage is TRBV5-6 and J usage is TRBJ2-3; the match to TRBD1 covers 9 bases. Looked up from germline, CDR1 is SGHDT and CDR2 is YYEEEE. The J segment lost 2 bases and the V segment lost 4 bases, leaving 5 bases of the junction unmatched. The CDR3 totals 15 residues. The CDR3 region is CASSTGQGPTDTQYF. The CDR3 region has the DNA TGTGCCAGCAGCACGGGACAGGGTCCCACAGATACGCAGTATTTT.

As concerns this clone: Other DNA sequences in the same sample also yield this CDR3. The rearrangement joins TRBV28 to TRBJ1-1, with no clear D. Germline V CDR1 and CDR2: MDHEN, SYDVKM. The V end lost 5 bases, the J end lost 3 bases, and 4 bases lay between the germline ends. The length of the CDR3 is 11 residues. DNA for the CDR3: TGTGCCAGCAGTCCGGACACTGAAGCTTTCTTT. Translating gives CASSPDTEAFF. The full variable domain, in which reference TRBV28 and TRBJ1-1 provide the parts outside the CDR3, is DVKVTQSSRYLVKRTGEKVFLECVQDMDHENMFWYRQDPGLGLRLIYFSYDVKMKEKGDIPEGYSVSREKKERFSLILESASTNQTSMYLCASSPDTEAFFGQGTRLTVV.

The chain has TRBV6-5 and TRBJ1-2, with TRBD1 identical over 7 bases. Trimming took 5 bases from V and 6 from J; bases not matched to a gene: 12. This CDR3 is 15 amino acids long. Germline loops: CDR1 MNHEY, CDR2 SVGAGI. The chain's CDR3 is CASSNPDRESNGYTF. CDR3 DNA: TGTGCCAGCAGTAACCCAGACAGGGAGTCGAATGGCTACACCTTC.

The chain carries TRBV5-1 and TRBJ2-7; 11 nucleotides agree with TRBD2. With 7 bases clipped from V and 6 bases from J, the junction kept 6 bases outside the gene matches. Per the germline V gene, CDR1 is SGHRS and CDR2 is YFSETQ. CDR3 length: 13 residues. CDR3 DNA sequence: TGCGCCAGCCTGGGCCTAGCGGGAGGCGAGCAGTACTTC. Its protein product is CASLGLAGGEQYF.

Only a few counts were recorded for this clone. This sample also contains other DNA sequences that code for the same CDR3. The chain uses TRBV7-9 and TRBJ1-5; 9 positions match TRBD1. With 4 bases clipped from V and 7 bases from J, the junction kept 2 bases outside the gene matches. The germline V gene has CDR1 SEHNR and CDR2 FQNEAQ (reference sequence). CDR3 size: 13 residues. This chain's CDR3 is CASSSDRGQPQHF. For the CDR3, the DNA is TGTGCCAGCAGCTCTGACAGGGGGCAGCCCCAGCATTTT.

This clone was recorded once. Possible read error: a much larger clone is one base away. This chain connects TRBV5-6 to TRBJ2-4, with unresolved D. Germline V CDR1 and CDR2: SGHDT, YYEEEE. V dropped 0 bases and J dropped 8 bases, with 9 bases sitting between them. This CDR3 is built from 13 residues. The CDR3 spells CASSLGGRDIQYF. The CDR3 DNA reads TGTGCCAGCAGCTTGGGCGGTCGAGACATTCAGTACTTC.

The chain uses TRBV29-1 and TRBJ1-5; the D gene is possibly TRBD1 (5 bases). V was pared by 8 bases and J by 3 bases, with 20 bases between. The CDR3 extends over 15 amino acids. Germline CDR1 reads SQVTM; CDR2 reads ANQGSEA. CDR3 amino acids: CSLNSARGANQPQHF. As DNA, the CDR3 is TGCAGCCTCAATTCGGCGAGGGGAGCCAATCAGCCCCAGCATTTT.

V is TRBV5-1 and J is TRBJ2-1, with 13 bases that match TRBD2. The CDR3 length is 17 residues. Germline CDR1 is SGHRS and CDR2 is YFSETQ. Trimming cost V 6 bases and J 2 bases; bases outside gene matches: 8. Here the CDR3 reads CASMTSGRSMTYNEQFF. As DNA, the CDR3 is TGCGCCAGCATGACTAGCGGGAGGAGTATGACCTACAATGAGCAGTTCTTC. The entire variable domain, with the rest obtained from reference TRBV5-1 and TRBJ2-1, is as follows: KAGVTQTPRYLIKTRGQQVTLSCSPISGHRSVSWYQQTPGQGLQFLFEYFSETQRNKGNFPGRFSGRQFSNSRSEMNVSTLELGDSALYLCASMTSGRSMTYNEQFFGPGTRLTVL.

J is TRBJ2-7 and V is TRBV5-6; 10 bases fit TRBD1. This CDR3 is 14 amino acids long. Germline V gives CDR1 SGHDT, CDR2 YYEEEE. V dropped 4 bases and J dropped 5; count of bases not matched to a gene: 6. The CDR3, as DNA: TGTGCCAGCAGCATAGGGACAGGGGTCCACGAGCAGTACTTC. Residues: CASSIGTGVHEQYF.

This rearrangement joins TRBV6-5 to TRBJ1-1; D possibly corresponds to TRBD1 (5 bases). This CDR3 is 13 amino acids long. V was clipped by 3 bases and J by 5 bases, with 10 bases between them. Germline V gives CDR1 MNHEY, CDR2 SVGAGI. The CDR3 sequence: CASSYIGGTEAFF. CDR3 nucleotide sequence: TGTGCCAGCAGTTATATTGGGGGGACTGAAGCTTTCTTT.

V gene TRBV29-1 combines with J gene TRBJ2-1; either TRBD1 or TRBD2 may fit D (5 bases each). Germline V gene sequence: CDR1 SQVTM, CDR2 ANQGSEA. V lost 4 bases to trimming and J lost 6 bases, with 16 bases between them. This CDR3 is built from 14 residues. CDR3 protein: CSVVWIGAGNEQFF. The CDR3 DNA sequence: TGCAGCGTTGTCTGGATCGGGGCTGGCAATGAGCAGTTCTTC.

CDR3 DNA sequence: TGTGCCAGCAGCCCACCCTCCGGGACTAGCACAGATACGCAGTATTTT. Protein sequence: CASSPPSGTSTDTQYF. The gene calls are TRBV11-2 and TRBJ2-3; D possibly corresponds to TRBD2 (6 bases). Trimming took off 5 bases at V and 0 bases at J, with 15 bases between the two ends. Germline V gene sequence: CDR1 SGHAT, CDR2 FQNNGV. The CDR3 is 16 residues long.

This sequence joins TRBV10-3 and TRBJ1-1; 10 nucleotides match TRBD1. V shed 6 bases, J shed 1 base, and the junction held 8 bases outside the gene matches. The germline V gene encodes CDR1 ENHRY and CDR2 SYGVKD. The CDR3 loop spans 16 amino acids. The CDR3 DNA reads TGTGCCATCAGCGGAAGGGACAGGGGTCCGAACACTGAAGCTTTCTTT. Translating gives CAISGRDRGPNTEAFF.

This chain connects TRBV6-6 to TRBJ2-5, with 15 bases matching TRBD2. Trimming removed 6 bases from V and 5 bases from J; junction bases left unmatched: 4. This CDR3 is built from 15 residues. Germline loops: CDR1 MNHNY, CDR2 SVGAGI (reference sequence). CDR3 protein: CASSPGTSGGETQYF. For the CDR3, the DNA is TGTGCCAGCAGCCCAGGGACTAGCGGGGGGGAGACCCAGTACTTC.

As concerns this clone: Other DNA sequences within the sample encode an identical CDR3. This chain links TRBV7-9 with TRBJ2-7; tentatively, D is TRBD2 (6 bases). The ends were cut back, 3 bases at V and 6 bases at J, with 9 bases in the middle. The CDR3 consists of 12 residues. The germline CDR1 and CDR2 sequences are SEHNR and FQNEAQ (reference sequence). This chain's CDR3 is CASSFGGVEQYF. CDR3 DNA sequence: TGTGCCAGCAGCTTTGGCGGGGTCGAGCAGTACTTC.

This sequence joins TRBV4-1 and TRBJ2-1; no definite D call. The germline V gene encodes CDR1 MGHRA and CDR2 YSYEKL. Trimming left V 0 bases short and J 11 bases short, with 14 bases between. The CDR3 is 14 residues long. The CDR3: CASSQDAPSFQQFF. The CDR3 nucleotides are TGCGCCAGCAGCCAAGATGCCCCCTCCTTCCAGCAGTTCTTC.

The rearrangement links TRBV27 to TRBJ2-1, with D possibly matching TRBD1 (6 bases). The ends were cut back, 2 bases at V and 7 bases at J, with 15 bases in the middle. In germline, CDR1 is MNHEY, CDR2 SMNVEV (reference sequence). The CDR3 loop spans 15 amino acids. CDR3 amino acids: CASSLRGSIINEQFF. The CDR3 DNA reads TGTGCCAGCAGTTTAAGGGGGAGTATTATAAATGAGCAGTTCTTC.

This clone was seen just once. V usage is TRBV27 and J usage is TRBJ1-5, with no clear D. Germline CDR1 and CDR2: MNHEY and SMNVEV (reference sequence). The length of the CDR3 is 13 residues. Trimming shortened V by 8 bases and J by 6 bases, and 14 bases separated the two germline ends. This chain's CDR3 is CASAPWVGQPQHF. CDR3 sequence (DNA): TGTGCCAGCGCCCCTTGGGTGGGTCAGCCCCAGCATTTT.

The rearrangement uses TRBV4-1 and TRBJ1-3; no definite D call. CDR1 is MGHRA and CDR2 is YSYEKL in the germline V gene. V shed 2 bases and J shed 3 bases, with 14 bases lying between them. The CDR3 runs to 16 residues. The CDR3 is CASSQPFQGGGNTIYF. The CDR3 coding sequence is TGCGCCAGCAGCCAACCTTTCCAAGGAGGTGGAAACACCATATATTTT.

The gene calls are TRBV5-1 and TRBJ1-5; D perhaps matches TRBD1 (6 bases). Germline lookup yields CDR1 SGHRS and CDR2 YFSETQ. V lost 6 bases and J lost 6, with 22 bases in between. CDR3 length equals 16 residues. The CDR3 nucleotides read TGCGCCAGCACTGGTATTCGGGGACACGAATTTCAGCCCCAGCATTTT. Protein product: CASTGIRGHEFQPQHF.